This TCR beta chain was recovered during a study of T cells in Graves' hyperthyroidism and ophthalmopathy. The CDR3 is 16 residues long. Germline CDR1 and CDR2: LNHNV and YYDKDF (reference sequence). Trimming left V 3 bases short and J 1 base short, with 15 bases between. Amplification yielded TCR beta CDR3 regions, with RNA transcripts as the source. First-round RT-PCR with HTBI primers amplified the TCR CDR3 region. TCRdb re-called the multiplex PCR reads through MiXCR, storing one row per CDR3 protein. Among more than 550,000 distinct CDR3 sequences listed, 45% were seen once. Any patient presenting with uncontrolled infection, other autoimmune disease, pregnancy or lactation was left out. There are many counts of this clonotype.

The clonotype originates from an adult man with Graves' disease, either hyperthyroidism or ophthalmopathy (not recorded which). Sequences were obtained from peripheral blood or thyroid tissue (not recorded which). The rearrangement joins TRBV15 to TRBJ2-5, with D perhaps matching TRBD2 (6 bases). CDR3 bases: TGTGCCACCAGCAGGGACCGACTTAGCGGCCAAGAGACCCAGTACTTC. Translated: CATSRDRLSGQETQYF.